Sequencing of this TCR beta chain was carried out in a study of T cells expressing NK-cell markers. Study-wide findings and caveats: Questions lingered over whether expanded NKG2C+ T cell clones were HCMV-specific.

It was by 5'RACE template switching with UMIs that TCR beta cDNA was made. After re-calling the 5' RACE reads, TCRdb lists one entry per CDR3 protein, DNA absent. The repertoire shows 250,000 to 300,000 distinct CDR3 sequences; the top ten hold around 0.37%. Details on this clonotype: Its target is unknown.

Germline CDR1 is KGHDR and CDR2 is SFDVKD. This CDR3 is built from 14 residues. The chain couples TRBV24-1 to TRBJ2-1. The TCR sequence derives from a man aged 18 to 29 in good health. The specimen sequenced was blood T cells: a sorted CD56 or NKG2C T cell subset, CD4+ or CD8+ T cells, or bulk PBMC T cells (not recorded which). This chain's CDR3 is CATSDPTINNEQFF.